Following are 26 T cell receptor beta chains from one sample sequenced in a study of CD8+ T cells in alopecia areata. RNA was extracted and reverse transcribed into cDNA as the sequencing template. This table comes from immunoSEQ multiplex PCR, and its TCRdb copy is limited to in-frame clones, with some not included. The sample has under 150,000 clones; about 50% are singletons. Treatment: oral pan-JAK inhibitor, 5-10 mg twice daily. Sequenced here: CD4+ T cells sorted from blood, sampled at week 4, from a patient treated with tofacitinib. The receptors shown here come from a human donor with alopecia areata.

This rearrangement joins TRBV29-1 to TRBJ1-3; D gene uncertain. This CDR3 has 13 residues. Trimming removed 0 bases from V and 7 bases from J, with 10 bases in between. Germline CDR1 reads SQVTM; CDR2 reads ANQGSEA. CDR3 amino acids: CSVEDRNSNTIYF. DNA of the CDR3: TGCAGCGTTGAAGATAGGAACAGTAACACCATATATTTT.

The chain recombines TRBV2 with TRBJ1-1; D uncertain. Germline CDR1 SNHLY, CDR2 FYNNEI. This CDR3 region has 12 residues. V was pared by 6 bases and J by 4 bases, with 9 bases between. CDR3: CASRGSSTEAFF. The CDR3 nucleotides read TGTGCCAGCAGGGGTTCGAGCACTGAAGCTTTCTTT. The entire variable domain, with the rest obtained from reference TRBV2 and TRBJ1-1, is as follows: EPEVTQTPSHQVTQMGQEVILRCVPISNHLYFYWYRQILGQKVEFLVSFYNNEISEKSEIFDDQFSVERPDGSNFTLKIRSTKLEDSAMYFCASRGSSTEAFFGQGTRLTVV.

The chain combines TRBV29-1 with TRBJ1-2; a possible D gene is TRBD1 (6 bases). V lost 4 bases and J 6 bases, leaving 18 bases between the germline ends. CDR1 SQVTM and CDR2 ANQGSEA come from the germline V gene. This CDR3 is 14 amino acids long. This CDR3 is CSVGGWGQGHGYTF. The CDR3 bases are TGCAGCGTTGGCGGCTGGGGGCAGGGCCATGGCTACACCTTC. Supplemented by reference TRBV29-1 and TRBJ1-2, the full variable domain reads SAVISQKPSRDICQRGTSLTIQCQVDSQVTMMFWYRQQPGQSLTLIATANQGSEATYESGFVIDKFPISRPNLTFSTLTVSNMSPEDSSIYLCSVGGWGQGHGYTFGSGTRLTVV.

The CDR3 sequence: CASSLDSTGELFF. The CDR3 DNA reads TGCGCCAGCAGCTTGGATAGCACCGGGGAGCTGTTTTTT. This chain joins TRBV5-1 and TRBJ2-2; D uncertain. Germline V gene data show CDR1 as SGHRS and CDR2 as YFSETQ. The CDR3 extends over 13 amino acids. The V and J ends lost 0 bases and 4 bases respectively, with 4 bases between them.

The gene calls are TRBV6-6 and TRBJ2-7; D call uncertain. V lost 1 base and J 2 bases, leaving 9 bases between the germline ends. Germline assignment: CDR1 MNHNY and CDR2 SVGAGI (reference sequence). CDR3 size: 14 residues. The CDR3 DNA follows: TGTGCCAGCAGTTACTGGACCGATACCTACGAGCAGTACTTC. This codes for CASSYWTDTYEQYF.

This clone has just a few counts. The V and J genes are TRBV19 and TRBJ1-4; no clear D gene. The germline V and J ends were trimmed by 4 bases and 8 bases, with 14 bases remaining between them. Germline CDR1 is LNHDA and CDR2 is SQIVND (reference sequence). This CDR3 region has 14 residues. The CDR3 DNA is TGTGCCAGTAGTACGAGGGCCCCACAAGAAAAACTGTTTTTT. Translating gives CASSTRAPQEKLFF.

The chain's CDR3 is CSGHMNTEAFF. Here the CDR3 DNA reads TGCAGCGGCCACATGAACACTGAAGCTTTCTTT. The chain has TRBV29-1 and TRBJ1-1; D gene unclear. Germline V CDR1 and CDR2: SQVTM, ANQGSEA. CDR3 size: 11 residues. Trimming pared 7 bases from V and 0 bases from J, leaving 6 bases between.

The genes are TRBV27 and TRBJ2-4; 12 nucleotides match TRBD2. Germline CDR1 reads MNHEY; CDR2 reads SMNVEV (reference sequence). V was pared by 3 bases and J by 0 bases, with 3 bases of the junction left unmatched. The CDR3 runs to 17 residues. Here the CDR3 DNA reads TGTGCCAGCAGTTTTACTAGCGGGGGGATAGCCAAAAACATTCAGTACTTC. Translating it yields CASSFTSGGIAKNIQYF.

V is TRBV4-2 and J is TRBJ2-3; D perhaps matches TRBD2 (5 bases). The V and J ends lost 1 base and 0 bases respectively, with 5 bases between them. CDR3 size: 14 residues. Germline CDR1 LGHNA, CDR2 YNFKEQ. Written as DNA, the CDR3 is TGTGCCAGCAGCCAAGCGGGGAGCACAGATACGCAGTATTTT. Its translation: CASSQAGSTDTQYF.

This chain joins TRBV5-1 and TRBJ2-1, with 14 nucleotides matching TRBD2. J gave up 6 bases and V 4 bases, and 12 bases lay outside the gene matches. The length of the CDR3 is 18 residues. Germline CDR1 is SGHRS and CDR2 is YFSETQ. The DNA of the CDR3 is TGCGCCAGCAGCAAGGGACTAGCGGGGGCTACAATCGGCAATGAGCAGTTCTTC. Its protein product is CASSKGLAGATIGNEQFF.

This chain uses TRBV7-8 with TRBJ2-5; 8 bases are a match to TRBD2. This CDR3 has 14 residues. Trimming at V came to 3 bases and at J to 4 bases, leaving 4 bases not matched to a gene. Germline V gene lookup returns CDR1 SGHVS and CDR2 FQNEAQ. This CDR3 reads CASSFGLAGETQYF. In nucleotides, the CDR3 is TGTGCCAGCAGCTTTGGGCTAGCGGGAGAGACCCAGTACTTC. Complete variable domain (other parts from reference TRBV7-8 and TRBJ2-5): GAGVSQSPRYKVAKRGQDVALRCDPISGHVSLFWYQQALGQGPEFLTYFQNEAQLDKSGLPSDRFFAERPEGSVSTLKIQRTQQEDSAVYLCASSFGLAGETQYFGPGTRLLVL.

This clone was seen a handful of times. The rearrangement joins TRBV4-2 to TRBJ2-1, with D hard to call. The CDR3 sequence is 17 residues long. V lost 1 base and J 2 bases, leaving 15 bases between the germline ends. In germline, CDR1 is LGHNA, CDR2 YNFKEQ. The CDR3 reads CASSQGPSAAPYNEQFF. The DNA for the CDR3 is TGTGCCAGCAGCCAAGGCCCCTCGGCTGCACCCTACAATGAGCAGTTCTTC.

The chain joins TRBV30 to TRBJ1-2, with D unresolved. CDR3 size: 12 residues. Trimming pared 7 bases from V and 3 bases from J, leaving 12 bases between. Germline-derived CDR1 and CDR2 are GTSNPN and SVGIG (reference sequence). CDR3 nucleotide sequence: TGTGCCTCTCAAACAGCATACTATGGCTACACCTTC. The encoded protein is CASQTAYYGYTF. Full variable domain (remainder filled in from reference TRBV30 and TRBJ1-2): SQTIHQWPATLVQPVGSPLSLECTVEGTSNPNLYWYRQAAGRGLQLLFYSVGIGQISSEVPQNLSASRPQDRQFILSSKKLLLSDSGFYLCASQTAYYGYTFGSGTRLTVV.

This clone was seen only a few times. This chain joins TRBV10-3 and TRBJ1-1; D is unresolved. Germline V gene lookup returns CDR1 ENHRY and CDR2 SYGVKD. V was shortened by 6 bases and J by 1 base, with 3 bases between the two germline ends. This CDR3 has 11 amino acids. CDR3 nucleotide sequence: TGTGCCATCAGAGGGAACACTGAAGCTTTCTTT. Amino acids: CAIRGNTEAFF.

The chain couples TRBV4-1 to TRBJ2-1; tentative D call: TRBD2 (5 bases). The CDR3 sequence is 14 residues long. Looked up from germline, CDR1 is MGHRA and CDR2 is YSYEKL. The ends were cut back, 4 bases at V and 5 bases at J, with 12 bases in the middle. The chain's CDR3 is CASSPLSGNNEQFF. The CDR3 nucleotides read TGCGCCAGCAGCCCCCTGAGCGGAAACAATGAGCAGTTCTTC.

The table lists this clone with a few counts. This chain links TRBV29-1 with TRBJ1-2; D is perhaps TRBD1 (5 bases). This CDR3 has 13 amino acids. Germline lookup yields CDR1 SQVTM and CDR2 ANQGSEA. The ends were cut back, 0 bases at V and 7 bases at J, with 12 bases in the middle. The CDR3 DNA is TGCAGCGTTGAAGATCTCGGGGGGGGTGGCTACACCTTC. Translating gives CSVEDLGGGGYTF.

CDR3 in amino acids: CASSIRDQPQHF. The CDR3 DNA is TGTGCCAGTAGTATCCGTGATCAGCCCCAGCATTTT. The chain uses TRBV19 and TRBJ1-5; no clear D. CDR1 is LNHDA, CDR2 SQIVND, per germline (reference sequence). The germline V and J ends were trimmed by 3 bases and 5 bases, with 5 bases remaining between them. The CDR3 runs to 12 residues.

CDR3: CASSHDRGAFF. CDR3 nucleotide sequence: TGTGCCAGCAGCCACGACAGGGGAGCTTTCTTT. The rearrangement uses TRBV14 and TRBJ1-1; 8 bases are shared with TRBD1. CDR3 length: 11 residues. J lost 10 bases, V lost 3 bases, and 1 base had no gene match. Germline values: CDR1 SGHDN, CDR2 FVKESK.

The CDR3 sequence is CAWSAGGRGNQPQHF. The CDR3 nucleotides read TGTGCCTGGAGTGCGGGGGGAAGGGGCAATCAGCCCCAGCATTTT. This chain uses TRBV30 with TRBJ1-5, with a tentative D call TRBD1 (5 bases). Germline-derived CDR1 and CDR2 are GTSNPN and SVGIG (reference sequence). This CDR3 region has 15 residues. V was cut by 1 base and J by 2 bases, with 12 bases left in between.

This clone was observed a handful of times. This chain uses TRBV6-6 with TRBJ2-7, with TRBD1 matching 10 bases. The CDR3 is 12 residues long. In germline, CDR1 is MNHNY, CDR2 SVGAGI (reference sequence). With 10 bases clipped from V and 4 bases from J, the junction kept 4 bases outside the gene matches. The CDR3 DNA sequence: TGTGCCACCCGACAGGGGGCGTACGAGCAGTACTTC. This sequence encodes CATRQGAYEQYF.

The V call is TRBV18, the J call TRBJ2-7; D is perhaps TRBD1 (8 bases). CDR3 length: 17 residues. CDR1 and CDR2 (germline): KGHSH, LQKENI. V dropped 4 bases and J dropped 5 bases, with 24 bases sitting between them. The CDR3 DNA reads TGTGCCAGCTCACTAGACGGACAGGGAGGGATGTTCGACGAGCAGTACTTC. Translated: CASSLDGQGGMFDEQYF.

Written as DNA, the CDR3 is TGCAGCGGGGGGTACAGGGGTGGCACTGAAGCTTTCTTT. This codes for CSGGYRGGTEAFF. The genes are TRBV29-1 and TRBJ1-1, with TRBD1 matching over 7 bases. The CDR3 consists of 13 residues. With V trimmed by 7 bases and J by 4 bases, 9 bases remained unmatched. CDR1 and CDR2 (germline): SQVTM, ANQGSEA.

This clone was recorded a few times. The CDR3 protein is CASSFGGGSTDTQYF. The CDR3 DNA reads TGTGCCAGCAGCTTCGGCGGGGGGAGCACAGATACGCAGTATTTT. The J gene is TRBJ2-3, the V gene TRBV5-4; TRBD2 matches 8 bases. V lost 2 bases to trimming and J lost 0 bases; unmatched junction nucleotides: 2. The CDR3 extends over 15 amino acids. Germline V gene sequence: CDR1 SGHNT, CDR2 YYREEE (reference sequence). The entire variable domain, with the rest obtained from reference TRBV5-4 and TRBJ2-3, is as follows: ETGVTQSPTHLIKTRGQQVTLRCSSQSGHNTVSWYQQALGQGPQFIFQYYREEENGRGNFPPRFSGLQFPNYSSELNVNALELDDSALYLCASSFGGGSTDTQYFGPGTRLTVL.

Only a few counts were recorded for this clone. The chain combines TRBV29-1 with TRBJ2-7; D gene unclear. The CDR3 runs to 12 residues. Germline V gene data show CDR1 as SQVTM and CDR2 as ANQGSEA. V shed 5 bases and J shed 3 bases, with 11 bases lying between them. The CDR3 loop is CSVSPGIYEQYF. The CDR3 bases are TGCAGCGTTTCCCCAGGCATCTACGAGCAGTACTTC.

This clone was detected once. The rearrangement uses TRBV2 and TRBJ2-2, with TRBD1 identical over 9 bases. Germline values: CDR1 SNHLY, CDR2 FYNNEI. V gave up 6 bases and J gave up 1 base; unmatched junction bases: 15. The CDR3 spans 19 residues. In nucleotides, the CDR3 is TGTGCCAGCAGCCGAACCGCCGGGACAGGGTTCGGGAACACCGGGGAGCTGTTTTTT. Translating gives CASSRTAGTGFGNTGELFF.

The V call is TRBV27, the J call TRBJ1-2; 9 nucleotides align to TRBD1. The trim removed 7 bases at V and 3 bases at J, leaving 9 bases unmatched. The CDR3 length is 15 residues. The germline gives CDR1 MNHEY, CDR2 SMNVEV (reference sequence). CDR3 coding DNA: TGTGCCAGCAAGGACAGGGGCCCACCTGACTATGGCTACACCTTC. Its translation: CASKDRGPPDYGYTF.